This T cell receptor (beta chain) was sequenced in a study of shared clonotypes between healthy human individuals. Turning to the study itself: Two women and a few men aged 18 to 49 served as donors.

Germline values: CDR1 GTSNPN, CDR2 SVGIG (reference sequence). Trimming shortened V by 1 base and J by 6 bases, and 7 bases separated the two germline ends. This CDR3 spans 12 amino acids. Some clones are missing from TCRdb's copy, which holds only in-frame ones; the method was immunoSEQ multiplex PCR. The table includes some 2,000,000 clones, around 95% detected once. This TCR was recovered from a man aged 18 to 29 in good health. Sequences were obtained from naive CD4+ T cells sorted from blood. Noted subset: CD45RA+ positively selected. The V gene is TRBV30, the J gene TRBJ2-1; D gene unclear. The CDR3 DNA reads as TGTGCCTGGAGTGCCCTTTTCAATGAGCAGTTCTTC. This codes for CAWSALFNEQFF.